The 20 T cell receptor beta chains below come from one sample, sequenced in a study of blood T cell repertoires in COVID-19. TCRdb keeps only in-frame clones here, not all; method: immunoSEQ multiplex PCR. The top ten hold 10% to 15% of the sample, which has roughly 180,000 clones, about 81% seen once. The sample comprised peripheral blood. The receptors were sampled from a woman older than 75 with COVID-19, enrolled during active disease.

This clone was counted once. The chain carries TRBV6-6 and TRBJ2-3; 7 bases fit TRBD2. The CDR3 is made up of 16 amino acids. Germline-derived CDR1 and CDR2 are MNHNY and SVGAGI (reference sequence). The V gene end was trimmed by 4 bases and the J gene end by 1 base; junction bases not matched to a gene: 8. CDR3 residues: CASSFRTRWGTDTQYF. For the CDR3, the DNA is TGTGCCAGCAGTTTTCGGACTAGATGGGGCACAGATACGCAGTATTTT.

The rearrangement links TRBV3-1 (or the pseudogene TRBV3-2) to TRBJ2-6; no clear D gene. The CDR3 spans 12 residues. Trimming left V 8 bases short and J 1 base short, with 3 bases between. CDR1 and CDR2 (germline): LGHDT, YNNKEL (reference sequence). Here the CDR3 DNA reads TGTGCCAGCTCATCTGGGGCCAACGTCCTGACTTTC. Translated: CASSSGANVLTF.

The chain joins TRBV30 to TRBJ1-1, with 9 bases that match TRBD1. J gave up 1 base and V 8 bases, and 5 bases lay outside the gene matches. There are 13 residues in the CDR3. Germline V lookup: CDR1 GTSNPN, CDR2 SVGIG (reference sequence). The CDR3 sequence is CALPGQGNTEAFF. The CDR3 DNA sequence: TGTGCCCTCCCGGGACAGGGGAACACTGAAGCTTTCTTT.

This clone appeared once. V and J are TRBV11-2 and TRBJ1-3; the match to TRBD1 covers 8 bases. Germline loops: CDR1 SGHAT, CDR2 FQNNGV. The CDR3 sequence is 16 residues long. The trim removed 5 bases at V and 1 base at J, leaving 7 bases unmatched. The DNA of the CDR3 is TGTGCCAGCAGCCGGACAGGGTACGGTTCTGGAAACACCATATATTTT. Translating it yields CASSRTGYGSGNTIYF.

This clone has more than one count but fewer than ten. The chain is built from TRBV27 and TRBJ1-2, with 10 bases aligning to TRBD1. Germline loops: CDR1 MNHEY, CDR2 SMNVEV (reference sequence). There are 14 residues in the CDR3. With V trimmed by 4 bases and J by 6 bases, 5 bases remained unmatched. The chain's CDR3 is CASSSRTGGNGYTF. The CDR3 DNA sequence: TGTGCCAGCAGTTCGCGGACAGGGGGGAATGGCTACACCTTC.

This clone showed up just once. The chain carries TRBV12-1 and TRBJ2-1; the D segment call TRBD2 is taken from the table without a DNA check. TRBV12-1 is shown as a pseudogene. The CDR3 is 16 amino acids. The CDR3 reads CASSFKLAGGGNEQFF. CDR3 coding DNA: TGTGCCAGCAGCTTCAAGCTAGCGGGGGGTGGCAATGAGCAGTTCTTC.

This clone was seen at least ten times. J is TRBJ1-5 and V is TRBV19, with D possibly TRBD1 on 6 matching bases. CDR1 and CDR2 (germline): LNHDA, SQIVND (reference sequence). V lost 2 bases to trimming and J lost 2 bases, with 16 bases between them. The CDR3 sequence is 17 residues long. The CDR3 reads CASSIRSRGGGNQPQHF. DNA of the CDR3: TGTGCCAGTAGTATACGCTCGAGAGGGGGTGGCAATCAGCCCCAGCATTTT.

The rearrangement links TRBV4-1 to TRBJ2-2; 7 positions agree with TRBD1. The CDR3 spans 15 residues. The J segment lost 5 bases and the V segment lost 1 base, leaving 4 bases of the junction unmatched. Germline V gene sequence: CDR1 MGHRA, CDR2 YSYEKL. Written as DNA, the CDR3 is TGCGCCAGCAGCCAAGCGGGACAGCTAACCGGGGAGCTGTTTTTT. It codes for CASSQAGQLTGELFF.

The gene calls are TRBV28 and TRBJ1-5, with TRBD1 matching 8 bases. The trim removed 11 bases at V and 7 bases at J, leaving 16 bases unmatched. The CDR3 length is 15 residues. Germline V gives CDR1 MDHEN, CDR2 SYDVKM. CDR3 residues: CASRIGRGRDQPQHF. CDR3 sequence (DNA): TGTGCCTCAAGAATTGGCAGGGGGCGGGACCAGCCCCAGCATTTT.

The CDR3 DNA sequence: TGTGCCAGCAGCCTCCCAGGGTCGTTGGGCACTGAAGCTTTCTTT. Translation: CASSLPGSLGTEAFF. This chain uses TRBV11-2 with TRBJ1-1, with D perhaps matching TRBD1 (5 bases). Germline values: CDR1 SGHAT, CDR2 FQNNGV. This CDR3 region has 15 residues. Between the trimmed V and J ends, which lost 5 bases and 4 bases, there was a span of 17 bases.

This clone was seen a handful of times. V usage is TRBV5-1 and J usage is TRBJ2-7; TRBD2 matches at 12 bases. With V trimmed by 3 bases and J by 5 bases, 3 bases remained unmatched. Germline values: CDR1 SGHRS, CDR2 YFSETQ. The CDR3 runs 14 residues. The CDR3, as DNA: TGCGCCAGCAGCTCTTGGACTAGCGGGAACGAGCAGTACTTC. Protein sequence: CASSSWTSGNEQYF.

In DNA form, the CDR3 reads TGTGCCAGCAGCCTAGCTGTCACTGAGCAGTTCTTC. Protein: CASSLAVTEQFF. The chain uses TRBV3-1 (or the pseudogene TRBV3-2) and TRBJ2-1, with D uncertain. This CDR3 is built from 12 residues. Trimming shortened V by 4 bases and J by 9 bases, and 10 bases separated the two germline ends. The germline gives CDR1 LGHDT, CDR2 YNNKEL (reference sequence).

The CDR3 spells CASSPQIAVRTDTQYF. The CDR3 coding sequence is TGTGCCAGCAGCCCCCAAATAGCGGTCCGCACAGATACGCAGTATTTT. The rearrangement links TRBV3-1 (or the pseudogene TRBV3-2) to TRBJ2-3, with a weak D call TRBD2 (6 bases). The CDR3 has 16 amino acids. Germline V CDR1 and CDR2: LGHDT, YNNKEL (reference sequence). The ends were cut back, 4 bases at V and 1 base at J, with 15 bases in the middle.

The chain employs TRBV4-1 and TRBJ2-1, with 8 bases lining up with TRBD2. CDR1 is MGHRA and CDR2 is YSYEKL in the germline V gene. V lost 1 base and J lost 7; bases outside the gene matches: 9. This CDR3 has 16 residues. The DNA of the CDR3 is TGCGCCAGCAGCCAAGTCCGGAGCGGGAGTGAGAATGAGCAGTTCTTC. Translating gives CASSQVRSGSENEQFF.

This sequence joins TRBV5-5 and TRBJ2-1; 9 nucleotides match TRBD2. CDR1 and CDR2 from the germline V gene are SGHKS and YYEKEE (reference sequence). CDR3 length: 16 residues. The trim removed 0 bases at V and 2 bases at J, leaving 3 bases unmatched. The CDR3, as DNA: TGTGCCAGCAGCTTGGCGGCTAGCGGGACCTACAATGAGCAGTTCTTC. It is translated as CASSLAASGTYNEQFF.

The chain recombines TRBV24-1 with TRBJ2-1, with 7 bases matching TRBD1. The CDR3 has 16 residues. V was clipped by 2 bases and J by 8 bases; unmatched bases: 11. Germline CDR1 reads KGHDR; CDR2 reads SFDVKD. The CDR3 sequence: CATSDYRDSLGHEQFF. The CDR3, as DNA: TGTGCCACCAGTGATTACCGGGACAGCTTGGGTCATGAGCAGTTCTTC.

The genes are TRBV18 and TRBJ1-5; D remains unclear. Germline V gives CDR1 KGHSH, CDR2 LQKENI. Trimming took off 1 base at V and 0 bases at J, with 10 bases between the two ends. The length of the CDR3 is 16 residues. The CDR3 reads CASSPRGHYSNQPQHF. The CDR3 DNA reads TGTGCCAGCTCACCACGCGGGCATTATAGCAATCAGCCCCAGCATTTT.

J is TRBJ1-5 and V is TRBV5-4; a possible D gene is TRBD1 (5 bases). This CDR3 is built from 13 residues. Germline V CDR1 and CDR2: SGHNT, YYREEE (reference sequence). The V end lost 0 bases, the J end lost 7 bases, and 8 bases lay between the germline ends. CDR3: CASSLVGEQPQHF. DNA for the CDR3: TGTGCCAGCAGCTTGGTAGGGGAACAGCCCCAGCATTTT. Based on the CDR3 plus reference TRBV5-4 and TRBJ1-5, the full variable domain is ETGVTQSPTHLIKTRGQQVTLRCSSQSGHNTVSWYQQALGQGPQFIFQYYREEENGRGNFPPRFSGLQFPNYSSELNVNALELDDSALYLCASSLVGEQPQHFGDGTRLSIL.

The CDR3 region has the DNA TGTGCCAGCAGATATACGGGACAGTATACCTACGAGCAGTACTTC. Translating gives CASRYTGQYTYEQYF. The rearrangement links TRBV2 to TRBJ2-7; 7 positions match TRBD1. The V segment lost 6 bases and the J segment 2 bases; nucleotides outside the gene matches: 10. This CDR3 spans 15 amino acids. The germline V gene encodes CDR1 SNHLY and CDR2 FYNNEI.

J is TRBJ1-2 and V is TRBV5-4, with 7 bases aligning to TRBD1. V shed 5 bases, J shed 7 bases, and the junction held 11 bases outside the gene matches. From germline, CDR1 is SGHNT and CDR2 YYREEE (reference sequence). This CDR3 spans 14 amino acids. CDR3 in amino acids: CASSRQTGIVGYTF. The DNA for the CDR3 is TGTGCCAGCAGTCGTCAGACAGGGATCGTTGGCTACACCTTC.